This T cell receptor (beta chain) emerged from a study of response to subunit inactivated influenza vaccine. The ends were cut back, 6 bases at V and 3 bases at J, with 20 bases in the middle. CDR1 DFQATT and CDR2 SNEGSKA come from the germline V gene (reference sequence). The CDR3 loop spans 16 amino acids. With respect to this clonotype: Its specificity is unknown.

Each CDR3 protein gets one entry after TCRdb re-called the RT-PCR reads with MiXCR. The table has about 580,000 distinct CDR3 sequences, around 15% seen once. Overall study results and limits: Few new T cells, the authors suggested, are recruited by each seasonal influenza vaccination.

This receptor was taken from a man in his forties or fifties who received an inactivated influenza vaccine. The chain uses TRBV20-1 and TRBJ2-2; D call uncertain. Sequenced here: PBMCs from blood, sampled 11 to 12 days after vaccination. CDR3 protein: CSARLPTFRDTGELFF. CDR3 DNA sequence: TGCAGTGCACGCCTACCAACGTTTAGAGACACCGGGGAGCTGTTTTTT.